What follows are 3 T cell receptor beta chains derived from one specimen sequenced in a study of cytomegalovirus exposure and HLA in healthy donors (dated by TCRdb to about 2017). The library was produced with the immunoSEQ multiplex PCR assay. The multiplex PCR relied on a mix of 60 forward primers for TCR Vbeta segments and 13 reverse primers for TCR Jbeta segments. This is the immuneACCESS table as TCRdb keeps it, with only in-frame sequences that have V and J called. A part of the clones is gone; compared with another copy, unresolved V genes explain less than half, and the rest is unexplained. The sample table lists just over 200,000 clones, 80% to 85% of them with a count of one. The top ten hold around 2.7% of the sample. Sequencing was done on a sample of PBMCs. The receptors here all came from a woman between 40 and 50 years old in good health and CMV-seronegative.

Comments on this clone: At one end, the junction sequence differs from germline, possibly due to a read error. The rearrangement joins TRBV7-6 to TRBJ1-1; 12 bases are a match to TRBD1. The CDR3 sequence is 18 residues long. The germline CDR1 and CDR2 sequences are SGHVS and FNYEAQ. The CDR3 bases are TGTGCCAGCAGCTTAGCGGGACAGGGGGCGAGAGTGAACACTGAAGCTTCCTTT. Its translation: CASSLAGQGARVNTEASF.

The chain couples TRBV18 to TRBJ1-2; tentative D call: TRBD1 (6 bases). This CDR3 comprises 14 residues. CDR1 and CDR2 (germline): KGHSH, LQKENI. Trimming removed 4 bases from V and 1 base from J, with 10 bases in between. CDR3 sequence: CASSQDSFNYGYTF. In nucleotides, the CDR3 is TGTGCCAGCTCACAGGACAGTTTTAACTATGGCTACACCTTC.

Concerning this clone: This sample includes further DNA sequences coding for the same CDR3. The chain links TRBV4-1 to TRBJ2-7; D remains unclear. Trimming left V 1 base short and J 2 bases short, with 6 bases between. CDR3 length equals 13 residues. Germline CDR1 is MGHRA and CDR2 is YSYEKL. This chain's CDR3 is CASSQGLAYEQYF. The CDR3 region has the DNA TGCGCCAGCAGCCAAGGGCTAGCCTACGAGCAGTACTTC.